Sequencing of this TCR beta chain was carried out in a study of T cells after yellow fever vaccination. Study background: The authors prepared low-cell-number fractions using SMART-Seq v4 Ultra Low Input. Regarding the study as a whole: Most clones from primary vaccination resurfaced after the booster (around 95% CD4, around 90% CD8).

To note about this clonotype: Its antigen is undetermined.

CDR1 is SEHNR, CDR2 FQNEAQ, per germline (reference sequence). The CDR3 runs 15 residues. The V and J ends lost 4 bases and 5 bases, in that order; junction bases with no gene match: 6. MiXCR, applied by TCRdb to the 5' RACE reads, yields one record per CDR3 protein. Counted here are 230,000 or so distinct CDR3 sequences, roughly 3.7% occurring once; the ten biggest clones make up approximately 18%. This clonotype was obtained from a man aged 18 to 35 who received the YFV17D yellow fever vaccine. The chain joins TRBV7-9 to TRBJ2-1; 9 bases line up with TRBD1. The material was PBMCs, obtained 15 days after the yellow fever booster vaccination. CDR3 amino acids: CASSSTGTGHNEQFF. The CDR3 DNA sequence: TGTGCCAGCAGCTCAACCGGGACAGGGCACAATGAGCAGTTCTTC.